This TCR beta chain was identified during a study of shared clonotypes between healthy human individuals. Using immunoSEQ multiplex PCR, the repertoire was profiled, and TCRdb retains in-frame clones only, with some absent. The repertoire holds roughly 380,000 clones, roughly 96% seen once, with approximately 0.32% in the top ten. Sequenced: memory CD8+ T cells sorted from blood. Subset given: CD45RO+ cells pooled with CCR7-negative TemRA cells. The sequence derives from a man younger than 45 in good health.

DNA of the CDR3: TGTGCCAGCAGCGTACAGGGGTCCCTCACAGATACGCAGTATTTT. This gives the protein CASSVQGSLTDTQYF. The rearrangement uses TRBV6-4 and TRBJ2-3, with 7 bases lining up with TRBD1. CDR1 and CDR2 from the germline V gene are MRHNA and SNTAGT. CDR3 length equals 15 residues. J was trimmed by 2 bases and V by 6 bases; bases with no gene match: 8.